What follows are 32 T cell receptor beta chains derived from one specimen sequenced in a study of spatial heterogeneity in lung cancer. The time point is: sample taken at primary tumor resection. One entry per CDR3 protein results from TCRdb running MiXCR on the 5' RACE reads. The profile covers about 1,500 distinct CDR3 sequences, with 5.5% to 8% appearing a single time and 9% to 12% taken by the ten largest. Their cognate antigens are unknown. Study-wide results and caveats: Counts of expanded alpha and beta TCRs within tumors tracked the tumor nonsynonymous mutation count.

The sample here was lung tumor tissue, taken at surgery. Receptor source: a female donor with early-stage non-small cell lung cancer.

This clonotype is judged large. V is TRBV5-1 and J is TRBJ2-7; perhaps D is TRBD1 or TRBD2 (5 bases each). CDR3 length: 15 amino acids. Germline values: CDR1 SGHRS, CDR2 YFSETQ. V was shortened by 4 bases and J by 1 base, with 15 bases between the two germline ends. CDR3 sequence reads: CASSPAGTESYEQYV. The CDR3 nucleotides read TGCGCCAGCAGCCCCGCCGGGACGGAGTCCTACGAGCAGTACGTC.

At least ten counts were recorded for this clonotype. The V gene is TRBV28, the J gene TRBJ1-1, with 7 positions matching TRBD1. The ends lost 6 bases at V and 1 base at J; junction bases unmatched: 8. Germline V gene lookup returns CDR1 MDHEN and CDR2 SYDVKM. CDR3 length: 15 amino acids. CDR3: CASSLRRTGNTEAFF. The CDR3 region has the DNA TGTGCCAGCAGCCTGAGGAGGACAGGGAACACTGAAGCTTTCTTT.

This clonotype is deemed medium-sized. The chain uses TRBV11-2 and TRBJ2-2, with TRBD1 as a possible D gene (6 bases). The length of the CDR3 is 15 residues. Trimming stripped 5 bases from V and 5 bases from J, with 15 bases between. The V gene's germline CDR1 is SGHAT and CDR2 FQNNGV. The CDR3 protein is CASSPRGTQTGELFF. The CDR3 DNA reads TGTGCCAGCAGCCCTAGGGGGACGCAGACCGGGGAGCTGTTTTTT.

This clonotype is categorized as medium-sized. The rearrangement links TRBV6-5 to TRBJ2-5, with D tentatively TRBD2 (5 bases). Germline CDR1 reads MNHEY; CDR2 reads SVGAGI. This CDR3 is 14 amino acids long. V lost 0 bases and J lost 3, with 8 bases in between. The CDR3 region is CASSYSSGKETQYF. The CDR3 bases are TGTGCCAGCAGTTACTCTTCGGGGAAAGAGACCCAGTACTTC.

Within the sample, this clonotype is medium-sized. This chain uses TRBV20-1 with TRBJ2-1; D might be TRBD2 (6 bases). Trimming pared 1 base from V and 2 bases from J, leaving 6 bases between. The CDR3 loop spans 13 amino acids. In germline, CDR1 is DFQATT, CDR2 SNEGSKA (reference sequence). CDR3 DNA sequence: TGCAGTGCTAGAGGGACTACCTACAATGAGCAGTTCTTC. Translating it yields CSARGTTYNEQFF.

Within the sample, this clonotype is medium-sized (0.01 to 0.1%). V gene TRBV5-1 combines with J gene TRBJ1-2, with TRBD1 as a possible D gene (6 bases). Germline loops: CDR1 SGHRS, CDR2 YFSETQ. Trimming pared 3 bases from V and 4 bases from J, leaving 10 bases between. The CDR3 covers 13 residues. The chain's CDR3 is CASSWDKSYGYTF. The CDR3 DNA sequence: TGCGCCAGCAGCTGGGACAAAAGCTATGGCTACACCTTC. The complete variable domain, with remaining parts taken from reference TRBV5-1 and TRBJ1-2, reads KAGVTQTPRYLIKTRGQQVTLSCSPISGHRSVSWYQQTPGQGLQFLFEYFSETQRNKGNFPGRFSGRQFSNSRSEMNVSTLELGDSALYLCASSWDKSYGYTFGSGTRLTVV.

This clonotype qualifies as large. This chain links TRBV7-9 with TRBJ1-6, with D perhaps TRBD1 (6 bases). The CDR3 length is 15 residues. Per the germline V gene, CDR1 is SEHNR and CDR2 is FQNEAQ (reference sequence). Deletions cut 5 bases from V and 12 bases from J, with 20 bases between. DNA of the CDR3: TGTGCCAGCAGCACGGGACATGGGGCAGGCGGACCCCTCCACTTT. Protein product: CASSTGHGAGGPLHF.

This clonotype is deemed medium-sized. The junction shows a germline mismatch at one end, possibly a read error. The CDR3 nucleotides are TGTGCCAGCAGCTTCCCAGGACTGGCCACTGAAGTTTTCTTT. Translation gives CASSFPGLATEVFF. The chain employs TRBV7-9 and TRBJ1-1; D remains ambiguous. CDR3 size: 14 residues. Looked up from germline, CDR1 is SEHNR and CDR2 is FQNEAQ (reference sequence).

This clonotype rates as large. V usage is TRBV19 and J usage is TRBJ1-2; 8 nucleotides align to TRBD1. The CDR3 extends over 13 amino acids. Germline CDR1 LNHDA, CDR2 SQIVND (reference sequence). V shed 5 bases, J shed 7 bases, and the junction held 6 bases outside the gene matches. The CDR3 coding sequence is TGTGCCAGTAGTGGCAGGGGGCGGCGTGGCTACACCTTC. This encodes CASSGRGRRGYTF.

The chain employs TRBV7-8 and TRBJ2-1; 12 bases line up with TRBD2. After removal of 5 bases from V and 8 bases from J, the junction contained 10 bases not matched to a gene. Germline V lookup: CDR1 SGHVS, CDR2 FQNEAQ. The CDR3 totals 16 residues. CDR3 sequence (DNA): TGTGCCAGCAGCCACTCCCCTAGCGGGAGGGGGGATGAGCAGTTCTTC. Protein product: CASSHSPSGRGDEQFF.

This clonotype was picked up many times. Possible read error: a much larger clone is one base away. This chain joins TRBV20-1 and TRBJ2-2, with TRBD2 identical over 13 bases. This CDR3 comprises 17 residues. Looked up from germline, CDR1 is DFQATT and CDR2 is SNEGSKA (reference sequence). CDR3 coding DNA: TGCAGTGCTAGGTCACTAGCGGGGGGGCCGGGCACCGGGGAGCCGTTTTTT. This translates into CSARSLAGGPGTGEPFF.

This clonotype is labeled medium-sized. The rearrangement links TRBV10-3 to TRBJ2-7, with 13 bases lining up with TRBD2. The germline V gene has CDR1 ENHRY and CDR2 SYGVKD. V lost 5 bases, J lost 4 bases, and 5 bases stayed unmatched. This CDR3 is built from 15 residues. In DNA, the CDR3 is TGTGCCATCAGTCAAGGACTAGCGGGGGAATACGAGCAGTACTTC. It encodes CAISQGLAGEYEQYF.

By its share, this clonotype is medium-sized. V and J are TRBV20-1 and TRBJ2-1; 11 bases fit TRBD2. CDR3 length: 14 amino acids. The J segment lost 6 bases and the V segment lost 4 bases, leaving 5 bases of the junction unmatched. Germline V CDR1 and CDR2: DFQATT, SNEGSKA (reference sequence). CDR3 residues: CSANGLAGGNEQFF. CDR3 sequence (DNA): TGCAGTGCTAACGGGCTAGCGGGAGGCAATGAGCAGTTCTTC.

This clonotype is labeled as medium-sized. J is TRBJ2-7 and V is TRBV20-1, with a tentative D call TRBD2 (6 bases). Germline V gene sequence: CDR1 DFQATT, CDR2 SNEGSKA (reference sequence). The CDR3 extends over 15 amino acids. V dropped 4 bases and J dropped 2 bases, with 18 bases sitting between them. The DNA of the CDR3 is TGCAGTGCTATTGCGACTAGTCAGGGCCCCTACGAGCAGTACTTC. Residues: CSAIATSQGPYEQYF.

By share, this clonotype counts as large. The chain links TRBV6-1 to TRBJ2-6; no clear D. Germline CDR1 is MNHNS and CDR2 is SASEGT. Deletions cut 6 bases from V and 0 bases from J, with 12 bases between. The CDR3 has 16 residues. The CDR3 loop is CASRVRVSSGANVLTF. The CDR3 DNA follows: TGTGCCAGCAGAGTCCGAGTGAGCTCTGGGGCCAACGTCCTGACTTTC.

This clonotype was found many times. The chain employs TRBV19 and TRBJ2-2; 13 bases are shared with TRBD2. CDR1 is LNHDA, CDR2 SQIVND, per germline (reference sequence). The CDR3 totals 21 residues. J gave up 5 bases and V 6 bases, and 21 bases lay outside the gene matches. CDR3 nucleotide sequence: TGTGCCAGTAGCCACTCAAGGGCAACTAGCGGGAGGGCGAGAGGGACCGGGGAGCTGTTTTTT. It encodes CASSHSRATSGRARGTGELFF.

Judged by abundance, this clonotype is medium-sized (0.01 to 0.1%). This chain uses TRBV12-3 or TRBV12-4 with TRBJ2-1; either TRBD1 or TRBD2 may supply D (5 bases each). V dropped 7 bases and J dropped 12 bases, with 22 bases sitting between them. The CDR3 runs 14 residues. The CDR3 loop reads CASTPGRGAKVQFF. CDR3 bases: TGTGCCAGCACCCCAGGGAGAGGGGCTAAGGTGCAGTTCTTC.

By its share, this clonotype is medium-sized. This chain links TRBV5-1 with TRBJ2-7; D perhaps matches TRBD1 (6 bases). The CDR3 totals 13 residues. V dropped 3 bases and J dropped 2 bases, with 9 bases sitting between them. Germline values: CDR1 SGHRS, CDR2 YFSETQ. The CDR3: CASSWDKTYEQYF. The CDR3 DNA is TGCGCCAGCAGCTGGGACAAGACCTACGAGCAGTACTTC.

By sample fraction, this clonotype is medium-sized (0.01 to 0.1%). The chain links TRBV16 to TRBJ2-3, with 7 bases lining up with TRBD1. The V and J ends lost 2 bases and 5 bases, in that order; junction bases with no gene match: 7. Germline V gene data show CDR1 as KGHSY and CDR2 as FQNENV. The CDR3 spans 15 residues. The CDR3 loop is CASSQETRGQDTQYF. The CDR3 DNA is TGTGCCAGCAGCCAAGAGACGAGGGGGCAAGATACGCAGTATTTT. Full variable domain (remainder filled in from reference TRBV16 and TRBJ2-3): GEEVAQTPKHLVRGEGQKAKLYCAPIKGHSYVFWYQQVLKNEFKFLISFQNENVFDETGMPKERFSAKCLPNSPCSLEIQATKLEDSAVYFCASSQETRGQDTQYFGPGTRLTVL.

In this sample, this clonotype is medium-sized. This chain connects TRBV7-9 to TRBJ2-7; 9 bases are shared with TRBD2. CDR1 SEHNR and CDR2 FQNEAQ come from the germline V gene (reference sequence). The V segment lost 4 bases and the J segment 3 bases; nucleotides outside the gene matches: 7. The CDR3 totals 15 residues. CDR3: CASSSPGTSSYEQYF. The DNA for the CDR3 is TGTGCCAGCAGCTCCCCCGGGACTAGCAGCTACGAGCAGTACTTC.

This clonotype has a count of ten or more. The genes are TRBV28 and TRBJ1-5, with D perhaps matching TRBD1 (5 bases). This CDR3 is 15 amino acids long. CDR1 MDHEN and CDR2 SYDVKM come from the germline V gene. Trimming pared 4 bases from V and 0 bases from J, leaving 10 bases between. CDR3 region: CASSYRDGSNQPQHF. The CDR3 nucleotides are TGTGCCAGCAGTTACCGGGACGGTAGCAATCAGCCCCAGCATTTT.

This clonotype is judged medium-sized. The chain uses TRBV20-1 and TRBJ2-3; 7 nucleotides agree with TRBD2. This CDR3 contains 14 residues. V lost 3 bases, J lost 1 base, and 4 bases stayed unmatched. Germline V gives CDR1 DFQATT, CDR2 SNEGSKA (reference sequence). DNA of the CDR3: TGCAGTGCTAGTCCCCGGGAGGGCACAGATACGCAGTATTTT. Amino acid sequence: CSASPREGTDTQYF.

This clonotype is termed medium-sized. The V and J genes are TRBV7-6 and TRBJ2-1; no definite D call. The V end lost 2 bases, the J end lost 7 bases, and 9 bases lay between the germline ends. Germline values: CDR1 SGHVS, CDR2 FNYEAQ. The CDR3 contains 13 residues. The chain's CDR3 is CASSLRAPNEQFF. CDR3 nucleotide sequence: TGTGCCAGCAGCTTACGTGCACCGAATGAGCAGTTCTTC.

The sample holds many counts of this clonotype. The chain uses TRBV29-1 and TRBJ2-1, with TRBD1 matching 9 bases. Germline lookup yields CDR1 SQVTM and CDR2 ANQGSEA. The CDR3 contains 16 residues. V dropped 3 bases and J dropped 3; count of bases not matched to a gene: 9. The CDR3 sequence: CSVEEPGQGYYNEQFF. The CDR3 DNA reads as TGCAGCGTTGAGGAGCCGGGACAGGGATACTACAATGAGCAGTTCTTC.

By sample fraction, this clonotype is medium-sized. The DNA for the CDR3 is TGCGCCAGCAGCCAAGGGGCAGACAGGGTGACCTACGAGCAGTACTTC. Residues: CASSQGADRVTYEQYF. The chain employs TRBV4-1 and TRBJ2-7; 7 bases align to TRBD1. The J segment lost 2 bases and the V segment lost 1 base, leaving 8 bases of the junction unmatched. The germline gives CDR1 MGHRA, CDR2 YSYEKL. This CDR3 has 16 amino acids.

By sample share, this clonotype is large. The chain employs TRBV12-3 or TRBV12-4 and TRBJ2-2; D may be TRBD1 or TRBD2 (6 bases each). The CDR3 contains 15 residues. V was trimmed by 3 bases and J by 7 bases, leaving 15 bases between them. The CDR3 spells CASSLHGGLGGELFF. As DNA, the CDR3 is TGTGCCAGCAGTTTGCATGGGGGGCTTGGCGGGGAGCTGTTTTTT.

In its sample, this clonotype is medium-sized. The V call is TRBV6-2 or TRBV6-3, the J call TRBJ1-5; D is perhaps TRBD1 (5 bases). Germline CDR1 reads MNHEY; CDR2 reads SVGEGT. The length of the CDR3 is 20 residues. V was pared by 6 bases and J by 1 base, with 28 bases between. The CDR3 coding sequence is TGTGCCAGCAGCTATGAAGTTACGTTGGTTTACTGGGACAGCAATCAGCCCCAGCATTTT. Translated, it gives CASSYEVTLVYWDSNQPQHF.

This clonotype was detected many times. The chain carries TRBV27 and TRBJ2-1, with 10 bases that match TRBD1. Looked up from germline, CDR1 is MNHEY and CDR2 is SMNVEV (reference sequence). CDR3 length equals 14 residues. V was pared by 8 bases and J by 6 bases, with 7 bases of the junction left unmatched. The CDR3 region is CASWIRDRGNEQFF. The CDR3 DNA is TGTGCCAGCTGGATCCGGGACAGGGGCAATGAGCAGTTCTTC.

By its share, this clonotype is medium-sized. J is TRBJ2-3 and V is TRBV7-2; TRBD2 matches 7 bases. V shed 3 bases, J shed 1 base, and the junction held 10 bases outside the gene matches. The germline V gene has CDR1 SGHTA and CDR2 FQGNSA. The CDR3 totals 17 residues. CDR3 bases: TGTGCCAGCAGCTTCGTCGGCGGGAGAGCAGGCACAGATACGCAGTATTTT. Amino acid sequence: CASSFVGGRAGTDTQYF.

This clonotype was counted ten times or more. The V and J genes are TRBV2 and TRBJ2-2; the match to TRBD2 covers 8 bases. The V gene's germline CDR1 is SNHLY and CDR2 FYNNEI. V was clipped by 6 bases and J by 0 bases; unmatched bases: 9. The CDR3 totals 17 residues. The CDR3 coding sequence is TGTGCCAGCAGGGGGGCGGGACTAGTGCCGAACACCGGGGAGCTGTTTTTT. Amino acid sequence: CASRGAGLVPNTGELFF.

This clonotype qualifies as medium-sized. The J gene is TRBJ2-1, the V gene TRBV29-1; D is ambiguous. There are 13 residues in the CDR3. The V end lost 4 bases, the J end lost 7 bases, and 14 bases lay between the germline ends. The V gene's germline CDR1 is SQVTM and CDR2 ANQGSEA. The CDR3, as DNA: TGCAGCGTTGCAGGCCGGGTCTCGAATGAGCAGTTCTTC. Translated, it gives CSVAGRVSNEQFF.

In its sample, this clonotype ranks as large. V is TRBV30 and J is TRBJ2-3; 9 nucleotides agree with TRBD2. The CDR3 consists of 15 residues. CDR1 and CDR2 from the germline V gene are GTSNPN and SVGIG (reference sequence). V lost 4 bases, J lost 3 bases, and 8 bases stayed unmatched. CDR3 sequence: CAWMRLAGRTDTQYF. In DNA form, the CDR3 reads TGTGCCTGGATGCGGCTAGCGGGGAGGACAGATACGCAGTATTTT.